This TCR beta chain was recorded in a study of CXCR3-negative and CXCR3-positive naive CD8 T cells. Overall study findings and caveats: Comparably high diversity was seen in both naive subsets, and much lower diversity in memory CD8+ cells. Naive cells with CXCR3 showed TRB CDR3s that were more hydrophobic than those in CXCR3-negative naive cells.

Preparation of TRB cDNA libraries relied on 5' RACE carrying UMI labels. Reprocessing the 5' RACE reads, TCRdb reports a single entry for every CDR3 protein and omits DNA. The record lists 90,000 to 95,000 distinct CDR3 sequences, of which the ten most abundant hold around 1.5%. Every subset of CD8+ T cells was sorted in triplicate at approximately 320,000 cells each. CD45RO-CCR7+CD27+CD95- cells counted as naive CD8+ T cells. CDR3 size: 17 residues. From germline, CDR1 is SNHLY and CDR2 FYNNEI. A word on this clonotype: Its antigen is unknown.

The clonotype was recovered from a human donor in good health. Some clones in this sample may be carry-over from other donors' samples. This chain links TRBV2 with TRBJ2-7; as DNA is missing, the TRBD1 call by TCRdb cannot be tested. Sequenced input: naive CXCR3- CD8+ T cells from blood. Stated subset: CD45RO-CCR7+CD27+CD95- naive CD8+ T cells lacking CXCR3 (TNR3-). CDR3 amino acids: CASSDGPLGGPSYEQYF. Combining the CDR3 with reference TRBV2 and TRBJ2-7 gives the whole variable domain EPEVTQTPSHQVTQMGQEVILRCVPISNHLYFYWYRQILGQKVEFLVSFYNNEISEKSEIFDDQFSVERPDGSNFTLKIRSTKLEDSAMYFCASSDGPLGGPSYEQYFGPGTRLTVT.